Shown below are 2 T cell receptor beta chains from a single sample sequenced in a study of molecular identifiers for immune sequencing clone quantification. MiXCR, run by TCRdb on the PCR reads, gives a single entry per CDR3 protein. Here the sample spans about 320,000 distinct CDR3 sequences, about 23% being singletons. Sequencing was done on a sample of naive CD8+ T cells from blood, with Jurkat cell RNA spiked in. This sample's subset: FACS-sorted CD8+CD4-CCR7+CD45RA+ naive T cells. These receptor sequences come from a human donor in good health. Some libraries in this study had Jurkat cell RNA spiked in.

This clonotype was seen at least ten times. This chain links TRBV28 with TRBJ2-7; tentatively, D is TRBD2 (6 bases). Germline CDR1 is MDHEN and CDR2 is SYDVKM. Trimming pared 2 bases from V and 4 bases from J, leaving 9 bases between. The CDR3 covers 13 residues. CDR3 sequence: CASSLAGRYEQYF. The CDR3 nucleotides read TGTGCCAGCAGTTTAGCGGGGCGTTACGAGCAGTACTTC.

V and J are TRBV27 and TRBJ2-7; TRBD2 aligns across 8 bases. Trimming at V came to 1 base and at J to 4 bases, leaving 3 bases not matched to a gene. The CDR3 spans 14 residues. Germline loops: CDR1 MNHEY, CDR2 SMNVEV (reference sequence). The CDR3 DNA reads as TGTGCCAGCAGTTTATATCCGGGGGGGTACGAGCAGTACTTC. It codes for CASSLYPGGYEQYF.